A single sample is the source of the 23 T cell receptor beta chains below, sequenced in a study of graft-versus-host responses after intestinal transplantation. Produced via immunoSEQ multiplex PCR; TCRdb's table is partial and in-frame only. Of under 100,000 clones in the sample, about nine tenths were seen once. The sample in question was PBMCs, obtained just under 460 days after intestinal transplant. These receptors were obtained from a human patient who received an intestinal transplant, so some T cells may come from the graft donor.

The J gene is TRBJ1-1, the V gene TRBV11-2; 7 bases match TRBD1. Germline CDR1 is SGHAT and CDR2 is FQNNGV. The CDR3 is 16 amino acids. V dropped 3 bases and J dropped 5; count of bases not matched to a gene: 12. In nucleotides, the CDR3 is TGTGCCAGCAGCTTCAGGGGGACCAACCGGTGGACTGAAGCTTTCTTT. Its translation is CASSFRGTNRWTEAFF.

The chain joins TRBV7-8 to TRBJ2-1; 7 nucleotides align to TRBD2. The CDR3 sequence is 16 residues long. J was trimmed by 1 base and V by 1 base; bases with no gene match: 4. The germline V gene encodes CDR1 SGHVS and CDR2 FQNEAQ. In DNA, the CDR3 is TGTGCCAGCAGCTTAGTCCTCGGGGGGTCCTACAATGAGCAGTTCTTC. Its protein product is CASSLVLGGSYNEQFF.

The chain is built from TRBV5-1 and TRBJ2-1, with 7 bases matching TRBD1. The trim removed 0 bases at V and 5 bases at J, leaving 5 bases unmatched. Germline values: CDR1 SGHRS, CDR2 YFSETQ. The CDR3 covers 15 residues. CDR3 nucleotide sequence: TGCGCCAGCAGCTTGGAGGGGGCCACAAACAATGAGCAGTTCTTC. Translated: CASSLEGATNNEQFF. Drawing the rest from reference TRBV5-1 and TRBJ2-1, the complete variable domain is KAGVTQTPRYLIKTRGQQVTLSCSPISGHRSVSWYQQTPGQGLQFLFEYFSETQRNKGNFPGRFSGRQFSNSRSEMNVSTLELGDSALYLCASSLEGATNNEQFFGPGTRLTVL.

The CDR3 loop reads CAISAMGGVYNSPLHF. The CDR3 region has the DNA TGTGCCATCAGTGCGATGGGGGGGGTCTATAATTCACCCCTCCACTTT. J is TRBJ1-6 and V is TRBV10-3; the D gene is possibly TRBD1 (5 bases). Trimming removed 4 bases from V and 3 bases from J, with 13 bases in between. The CDR3 runs 16 residues. The germline gives CDR1 ENHRY, CDR2 SYGVKD.

DNA of the CDR3: TGTGCCAGCAGTGAAGCGCGGGGGTGGGGGAACACCATATATTTT. Translating gives CASSEARGWGNTIYF. V is TRBV6-1 and J is TRBJ1-3, with D possibly matching TRBD1 (5 bases). Deletions cut 0 bases from V and 7 bases from J, with 13 bases between. Per the germline V gene, CDR1 is MNHNS and CDR2 is SASEGT. The CDR3 runs 15 residues.

The V and J genes are TRBV7-9 and TRBJ2-5; 15 nucleotides match TRBD2. V dropped 4 bases and J dropped 7; count of bases not matched to a gene: 16. Germline CDR1 and CDR2: SEHNR and FQNEAQ (reference sequence). The CDR3 loop spans 19 amino acids. The CDR3 DNA sequence: TGTGCCAGCAGCTACCAAACGGGACTAGCGGGGGGACGCTCGGGGACCCAGTACTTC. It is translated as CASSYQTGLAGGRSGTQYF.

The chain links TRBV28 to TRBJ2-1; a possible D gene is TRBD1 (6 bases). CDR1 is MDHEN, CDR2 SYDVKM, per germline. The CDR3 is made up of 15 amino acids. V was trimmed by 2 bases and J by 9 bases, leaving 17 bases between them. Here the CDR3 DNA reads TGTGCCAGCAGTTTACCCCTGGACAGTTTAGGTGAGCAGTTCTTC. This gives the protein CASSLPLDSLGEQFF.

The genes are TRBV15 and TRBJ2-2; the match to TRBD1 covers 10 bases. There are 17 residues in the CDR3. V shed 2 bases, J shed 3 bases, and the junction held 6 bases outside the gene matches. Germline V CDR1 and CDR2: LNHNV, YYDKDF (reference sequence). Here the CDR3 DNA reads TGTGCCACCAGCAGACCTGGGACAGGGGTATACACCGGGGAGCTGTTTTTT. Translation: CATSRPGTGVYTGELFF.

This chain joins TRBV6-5 and TRBJ1-5, with TRBD1 matching 7 bases. Germline V CDR1 and CDR2: MNHEY, SVGAGI. The V and J ends lost 6 bases and 7 bases, in that order; junction bases with no gene match: 6. This CDR3 comprises 13 residues. The CDR3 protein is CASSSRGWQPQHF. For the CDR3, the DNA is TGTGCCAGCAGCAGCAGGGGGTGGCAGCCCCAGCATTTT.

The rearrangement uses TRBV2 and TRBJ1-5, with D possibly TRBD1 on 5 matching bases. Trimming took 8 bases from V and 0 from J, leaving 8 bases between them. Germline-derived CDR1 and CDR2 are SNHLY and FYNNEI. The CDR3 is 13 residues long. The CDR3 loop is CASARDSNQPQHF. CDR3 nucleotide sequence: TGTGCCAGCGCCAGGGATAGCAATCAGCCCCAGCATTTT.

CDR3 residues: CASSNGGLFNEKLFF. Here the CDR3 DNA reads TGTGCCAGCAGCAATGGCGGGTTGTTTAATGAAAAACTGTTTTTT. The chain has TRBV5-4 and TRBJ1-4; D gene uncertain. The V gene lost 4 bases and the J gene lost 4 bases, with 14 bases spanning the gap. The germline gives CDR1 SGHNT, CDR2 YYREEE (reference sequence). The CDR3 contains 15 residues.

The chain is built from TRBV20-1 and TRBJ1-1; D not certain. Germline values: CDR1 DFQATT, CDR2 SNEGSKA (reference sequence). V was pared by 2 bases and J by 6 bases, with 7 bases between. The CDR3 is 11 amino acids. The CDR3 loop reads CSARKGAEAFF. Here the CDR3 DNA reads TGCAGTGCTAGAAAGGGAGCTGAAGCTTTCTTT.

This chain links TRBV19 with TRBJ1-1; D gene ambiguous. CDR3 length: 14 amino acids. V dropped 1 base and J dropped 5 bases, with 11 bases sitting between them. CDR1 and CDR2 from the germline V gene are LNHDA and SQIVND (reference sequence). CDR3 protein: CASSIGFWGTEAFF. Here the CDR3 DNA reads TGTGCCAGTAGTATAGGGTTCTGGGGAACTGAAGCTTTCTTT.

The chain recombines TRBV7-9 with TRBJ2-7, with D uncertain. Germline CDR1 is SEHNR and CDR2 is FQNEAQ (reference sequence). V was shortened by 3 bases and J by 2 bases, with 11 bases between the two germline ends. The CDR3 contains 14 residues. The CDR3 loop is CASSFPAGTYEQYF. CDR3 nucleotides: TGTGCCAGCAGCTTCCCTGCAGGCACCTACGAGCAGTACTTC. The full variable domain, with the rest looked up from reference TRBV7-9 and TRBJ2-7, is DTGVSQNPRHKITKRGQNVTFRCDPISEHNRLYWYRQTLGQGPEFLTYFQNEAQLEKSRLLSDRFSAERPKGSFSTLEIQRTEQGDSAMYLCASSFPAGTYEQYFGPGTRLTVT.

The rearrangement joins TRBV6-4 to TRBJ2-3; D ambiguous. Germline V gives CDR1 MRHNA, CDR2 SNTAGT. V lost 6 bases to trimming and J lost 0 bases, with 7 bases between them. The CDR3 runs to 13 residues. As DNA, the CDR3 is TGTGCCAGCAGCGGCAGCAGCACAGATACGCAGTATTTT. Amino acid sequence: CASSGSSTDTQYF.

This clone was detected once. The chain uses TRBV27 and TRBJ1-5; no reliable D call. The CDR3 has 16 residues. V was trimmed by 3 bases and J by 2 bases, leaving 14 bases between them. Germline-derived CDR1 and CDR2 are MNHEY and SMNVEV (reference sequence). CDR3 amino acids: CASSLWGSDGNQPQHF. The CDR3 bases are TGTGCCAGCAGTTTGTGGGGATCGGACGGCAATCAGCCCCAGCATTTT.

V usage is TRBV4-2 and J usage is TRBJ2-7; D call uncertain. The germline V gene has CDR1 LGHNA and CDR2 YNFKEQ. The germline V and J ends were trimmed by 0 bases and 5 bases, with 2 bases remaining between them. The CDR3 has 11 amino acids. This CDR3 reads CASSQDHEQYF. CDR3 sequence (DNA): TGTGCCAGCAGCCAAGATCACGAGCAGTACTTC.

The genes are TRBV19 and TRBJ1-4, with a tentative D call TRBD1 (6 bases). This CDR3 has 14 residues. The germline CDR1 and CDR2 sequences are LNHDA and SQIVND (reference sequence). Trimming pared 3 bases from V and 6 bases from J, leaving 11 bases between. In nucleotides, the CDR3 is TGTGCCAGTAGTATTTGGGGGGCTGATGAAAAACTGTTTTTT. Translation: CASSIWGADEKLFF. Variable domain in full (rest from reference TRBV19 and TRBJ1-4): DGGITQSPKYLFRKEGQNVTLSCEQNLNHDAMYWYRQDPGQGLRLIYYSQIVNDFQKGDIAEGYSVSREKKESFPLTVTSAQKNPTAFYLCASSIWGADEKLFFGSGTQLSVL.

In this sample, this clone turned up once. The chain combines TRBV4-2 with TRBJ1-3, with TRBD1 matching over 8 bases. This CDR3 is 15 amino acids long. V trimming: 1 base; J trimming: 2 bases; junction bases outside the gene matches: 1. The V gene's germline CDR1 is LGHNA and CDR2 YNFKEQ. DNA for the CDR3: TGTGCCAGCAGCCAAGGGACAGGGACTGGAAACACCATATATTTT. Translating gives CASSQGTGTGNTIYF.

The chain carries TRBV30 and TRBJ2-7, with D possibly matching TRBD1 (6 bases). V lost 4 bases, J lost 2 bases, and 12 bases lay in between. The length of the CDR3 is 13 residues. The germline V gene encodes CDR1 GTSNPN and CDR2 SVGIG (reference sequence). As DNA, the CDR3 is TGTGCCTGGATTCCCCGACAGGCCTACGAGCAGTACTTC. Translated, it gives CAWIPRQAYEQYF.

The chain employs TRBV20-1 and TRBJ2-1; D is unresolved. Germline CDR1 reads DFQATT; CDR2 reads SNEGSKA (reference sequence). The CDR3 consists of 11 residues. Trimming cost V 6 bases and J 4 bases, with 7 bases left between them. The CDR3 here is CSAPPYNEQFF. For the CDR3, the DNA is TGCAGTGCACCGCCGTACAATGAGCAGTTCTTC.

This chain links TRBV4-2 with TRBJ1-3; 9 bases map to TRBD1. Per germline, CDR1 LGHNA and CDR2 YNFKEQ. The CDR3 is 16 amino acids. After removal of 5 bases from V and 4 bases from J, the junction contained 9 bases not matched to a gene. CDR3 sequence (DNA): TGTGCCAGCAGCTCAACCGGGACAGGGTCCGGAAACACCATATATTTT. It translates to CASSSTGTGSGNTIYF.

The chain combines TRBV18 with TRBJ1-1, with no clear D. With 0 bases removed from V and 2 bases from J, the gap between germline ends came to 22 bases. The CDR3 has 19 amino acids. Germline V gives CDR1 KGHSH, CDR2 LQKENI. The CDR3 DNA is TGTGCCAGCTCACCACCGGGTTGGACCTCGGGGTCCACCAACACTGAAGCTTTCTTT. Translated, it gives CASSPPGWTSGSTNTEAFF.